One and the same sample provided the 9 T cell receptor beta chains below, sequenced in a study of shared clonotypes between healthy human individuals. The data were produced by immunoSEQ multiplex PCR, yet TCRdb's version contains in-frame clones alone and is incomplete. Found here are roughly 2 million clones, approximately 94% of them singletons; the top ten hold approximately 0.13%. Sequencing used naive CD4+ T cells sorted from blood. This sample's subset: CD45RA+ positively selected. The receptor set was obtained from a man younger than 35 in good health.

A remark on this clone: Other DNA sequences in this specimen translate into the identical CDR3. The DNA of the CDR3 is TGTGCCAGCAGCAACTCCTACGAGCAGTACTTC. Protein sequence: CASSNSYEQYF. The rearrangement joins TRBV28 to TRBJ2-7; D is ambiguous. From germline, CDR1 is MDHEN and CDR2 SYDVKM. V shed 6 bases and J shed 0 bases, with 3 bases lying between them. This CDR3 is 11 amino acids long.

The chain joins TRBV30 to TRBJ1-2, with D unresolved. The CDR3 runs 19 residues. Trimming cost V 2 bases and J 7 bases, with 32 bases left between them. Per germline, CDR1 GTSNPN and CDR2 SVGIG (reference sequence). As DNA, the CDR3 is TGTGCCTGGAGTACGCGTAGAACTTTCGCCCTAGTTTTTACCGGTGGCTACACCTTC. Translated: CAWSTRRTFALVFTGGYTF.

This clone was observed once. The CDR3: CASSSSPGNQPQHF. The CDR3 DNA reads as TGTGCCAGCAGCTCCTCCCCGGGGAATCAGCCCCAGCATTTT. This chain uses TRBV13 with TRBJ1-5; D gene unclear. This CDR3 is built from 14 residues. Germline V CDR1 and CDR2: PRHDT, FYEKMQ (reference sequence). The ends were cut back, 4 bases at V and 4 bases at J, with 11 bases in the middle.

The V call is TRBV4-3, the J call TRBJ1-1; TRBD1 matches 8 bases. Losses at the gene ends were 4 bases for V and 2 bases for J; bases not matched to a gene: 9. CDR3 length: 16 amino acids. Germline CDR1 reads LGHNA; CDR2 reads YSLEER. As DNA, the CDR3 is TGCGCCAGCAGCCGGCAGGGGGCGGGGGCCAACACTGAAGCTTTCTTT. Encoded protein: CASSRQGAGANTEAFF.

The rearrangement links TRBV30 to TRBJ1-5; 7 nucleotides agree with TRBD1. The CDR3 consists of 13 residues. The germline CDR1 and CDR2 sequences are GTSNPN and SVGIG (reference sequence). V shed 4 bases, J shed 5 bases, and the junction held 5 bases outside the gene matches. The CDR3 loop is CAWNKDRDQPQHF. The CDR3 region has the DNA TGTGCCTGGAATAAAGACAGGGATCAGCCCCAGCATTTT.

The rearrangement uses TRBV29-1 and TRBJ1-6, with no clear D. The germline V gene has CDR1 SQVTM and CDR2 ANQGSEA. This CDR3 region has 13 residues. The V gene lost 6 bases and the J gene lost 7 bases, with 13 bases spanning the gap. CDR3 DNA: TGCAGCGTCGCCGGAGGTCCGAATTCACCCCTCCACTTT. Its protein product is CSVAGGPNSPLHF.

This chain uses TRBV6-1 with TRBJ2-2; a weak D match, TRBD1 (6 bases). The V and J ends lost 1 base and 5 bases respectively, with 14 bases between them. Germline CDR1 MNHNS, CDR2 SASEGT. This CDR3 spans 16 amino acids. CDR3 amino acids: CASSEGGLGSTGELFF. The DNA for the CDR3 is TGTGCCAGCAGTGAAGGGGGGCTGGGAAGTACCGGGGAGCTGTTTTTT.

The CDR3 loop reads CASSLQGSRNEQFF. CDR3 DNA: TGTGCCAGCAGTTTACAGGGTAGTAGGAATGAGCAGTTCTTC. The genes are TRBV6-6 and TRBJ2-1; tentatively, D is TRBD1 (6 bases). Germline CDR1 reads MNHNY; CDR2 reads SVGAGI (reference sequence). V was cut by 4 bases and J by 7 bases, with 14 bases left in between. This CDR3 is built from 14 residues.

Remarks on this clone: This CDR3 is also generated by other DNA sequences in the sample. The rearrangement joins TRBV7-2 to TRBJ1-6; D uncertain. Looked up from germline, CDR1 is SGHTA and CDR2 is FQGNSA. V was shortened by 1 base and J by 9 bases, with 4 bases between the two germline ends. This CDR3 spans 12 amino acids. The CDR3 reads CASSLGLSPLHF. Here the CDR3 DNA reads TGTGCCAGCAGCTTAGGGCTTTCACCCCTCCACTTT. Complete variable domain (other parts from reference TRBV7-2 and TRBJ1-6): GAGVSQSPSNKVTEKGKDVELRCDPISGHTALYWYRQSLGQGLEFLIYFQGNSAPDKSGLPSDRFSAERTGGSVSTLTIQRTQQEDSAVYLCASSLGLSPLHFGNGTRLTVT.